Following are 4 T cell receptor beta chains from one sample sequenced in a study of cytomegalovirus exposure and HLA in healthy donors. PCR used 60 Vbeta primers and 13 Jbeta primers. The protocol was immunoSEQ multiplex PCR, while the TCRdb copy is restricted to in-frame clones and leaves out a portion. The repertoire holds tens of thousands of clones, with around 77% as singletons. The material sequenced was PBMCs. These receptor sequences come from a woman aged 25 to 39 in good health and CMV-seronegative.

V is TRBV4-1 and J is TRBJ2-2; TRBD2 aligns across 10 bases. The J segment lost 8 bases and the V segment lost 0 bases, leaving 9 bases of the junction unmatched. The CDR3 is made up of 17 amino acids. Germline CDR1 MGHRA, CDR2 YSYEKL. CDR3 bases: TGCGCCAGCAGCCAAGAAGCTAGCGGGGGCCGACTGGGGGAGCTGTTTTTT. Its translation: CASSQEASGGRLGELFF.

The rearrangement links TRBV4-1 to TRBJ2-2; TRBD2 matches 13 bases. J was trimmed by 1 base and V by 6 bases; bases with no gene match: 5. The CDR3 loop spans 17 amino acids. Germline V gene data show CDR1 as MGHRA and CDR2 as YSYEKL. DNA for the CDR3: TGCGCCAGCAGTCTTGGACTAGCGGGAGTGAACACCGGGGAGCTGTTTTTT. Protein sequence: CASSLGLAGVNTGELFF.

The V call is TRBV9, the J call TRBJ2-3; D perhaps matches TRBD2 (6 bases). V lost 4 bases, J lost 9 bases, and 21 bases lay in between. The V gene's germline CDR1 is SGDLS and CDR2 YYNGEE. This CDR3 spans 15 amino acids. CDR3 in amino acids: CASSPSVVTSPTQYF. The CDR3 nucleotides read TGTGCCAGCAGCCCCTCCGTAGTGACTAGTCCAACGCAGTATTTT.

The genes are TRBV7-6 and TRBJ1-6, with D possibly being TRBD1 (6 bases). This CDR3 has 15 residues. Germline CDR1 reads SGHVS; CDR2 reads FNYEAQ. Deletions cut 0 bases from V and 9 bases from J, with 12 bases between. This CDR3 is CASSLAGQGSSPLHF. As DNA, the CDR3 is TGTGCCAGCAGCTTAGCGGGACAAGGGAGTTCACCCCTCCACTTT.